These 15 T cell receptor beta chains were all obtained from the same sample, sequenced in a study of blood T cells in healthy people across ages (dated by TCRdb to the mid-2010s). The library was made by 5' RACE. The sequencer listed for this sample is Illumina HiSeq 2500. A second roughly 6 to 12 cycle PCR used a sample-barcoded 5' primer and a J-beta primer mix. The public reads were reprocessed in TCRdb via fastp at Q25 and MiXCR, keeping in-frame beta chains. Each record represents a unique CDR3 protein, reported with the most common genes and DNA among its rows. The sample table records around 1,500,000 distinct CDR3 sequences; approximately 42% of these occur just once. Of the sample, 7% to 9% falls within the top ten clones. The sequencing sample was made of blood. The receptors were sampled from a young woman in good health.

The chain uses TRBV4-2 and TRBJ2-4; possibly TRBD2 for D (6 bases). Trimming took off 8 bases at V and 13 bases at J, with 18 bases between the two ends. The CDR3 sequence is 12 residues long. Germline CDR1 LGHNA, CDR2 YNFKEQ. The CDR3 DNA is TGTGCCAGCCGAGCGGGTGGAGGGAAGCAGTACTTC. Translated, it gives CASRAGGGKQYF.

The V call is TRBV28, the J call TRBJ1-6; weak D call: TRBD1 (5 bases). Trimming removed 2 bases at V and 8 bases at J, with 13 bases between. Germline V lookup: CDR1 MDHEN, CDR2 SYDVKM. The CDR3 has 15 amino acids. The CDR3: CASSLMDRGDSPLHF. CDR3 coding DNA: TGTGCCAGCAGTTTAATGGATAGGGGCGATTCACCCCTCCACTTT.

This sequence joins TRBV20-1 and TRBJ1-2, with a weak D call TRBD1 (5 bases). This CDR3 is 13 amino acids long. The V gene lost 0 bases and the J gene lost 4 bases, with 9 bases spanning the gap. The germline CDR1 and CDR2 sequences are DFQATT and SNEGSKA (reference sequence). The CDR3 DNA is TGCAGTGCTAGAGAACGGGGGGGCTATGGCTACACCTTC. This codes for CSARERGGYGYTF.

This clonotype was seen just once. The CDR3 coding sequence is TGCGCCAGCAGCCAAGAAGGACGAAGTACCGAAAAACTGTTTTTT. Protein product: CASSQEGRSTEKLFF. The genes are TRBV4-1 and TRBJ1-4, with no clear D. CDR3 length: 15 amino acids. Per germline, CDR1 MGHRA and CDR2 YSYEKL. V gave up 0 bases and J gave up 8 bases, with 13 bases separating them.

The chain links TRBV6-1 to TRBJ2-5; 10 bases agree with TRBD1. In germline, CDR1 is MNHNS, CDR2 SASEGT. CDR3 length equals 16 residues. V shed 6 bases, J shed 11 bases, and the junction held 18 bases outside the gene matches. CDR3 DNA sequence: TGTGCCAGCAGCCGGGGAGACAGGGGGCGTGTGAAAGAGCAGTACTTC. Translation: CASSRGDRGRVKEQYF.

Comment on this clonotype: Given a much more abundant clone one base away, this may be a read error. The rearrangement joins TRBV13 to TRBJ2-7, with D maybe TRBD2 (6 bases). This CDR3 contains 17 residues. V was clipped by 6 bases and J by 7 bases, with 28 bases between them. Looked up from germline, CDR1 is PRHDT and CDR2 is FYEKMQ (reference sequence). The CDR3 loop reads CASRVAGSGTARNEQYF. As DNA, the CDR3 is TGTGCCAGCAGAGTGGCGGGGAGTGGGACCGCCCGGAATGAGCAGTACTTC.

This clonotype was observed once. At one end the junction does not follow the germline gene, possibly because of a read error. This chain connects TRBV11-2 to TRBJ2-7; D could derive from TRBD1 or TRBD2 (5 bases each). The CDR3 loop spans 17 amino acids. The germline V gene encodes CDR1 SGHAT and CDR2 FQNNGV. CDR3 in amino acids: CASNLEVGELRSYEQYF. The CDR3 DNA reads as TGTGCCAGCAACTTAGAGGTGGGGGAGCTCCGATCCTACGAGCAGTACTTC.

The V call is TRBV29-1, the J call TRBJ2-1; possibly TRBD1 for D (7 bases). V was pared by 3 bases and J by 0 bases, with 12 bases between. Germline V lookup: CDR1 SQVTM, CDR2 ANQGSEA. The CDR3 spans 15 residues. DNA for the CDR3: TGCAGCGTTGACAGGGGGGAGAGCTCCTACAATGAGCAGTTCTTC. It codes for CSVDRGESSYNEQFF.

This clonotype was detected only a few times. The V gene is TRBV11-2, the J gene TRBJ2-1; the D is unclear. The length of the CDR3 is 11 residues. The germline gives CDR1 SGHAT, CDR2 FQNNGV. V shed 7 bases and J shed 7 bases, with 8 bases lying between them. CDR3 amino acids: CASNYRNEQFF. The CDR3 DNA reads TGTGCCAGCAATTATAGGAATGAGCAGTTCTTC.

This clonotype was seen a handful of times. J is TRBJ2-3 and V is TRBV7-8; TRBD2 matches at 11 bases. Germline CDR1 reads SGHVS; CDR2 reads FQNEAQ. This CDR3 spans 16 amino acids. V trimming: 3 bases; J trimming: 5 bases; junction bases outside the gene matches: 7. CDR3 loop: CASSFRLAGPGDTQYF. Written as DNA, the CDR3 is TGTGCCAGCAGCTTCCGACTAGCGGGGCCTGGAGATACGCAGTATTTT. The full variable domain, in which reference TRBV7-8 and TRBJ2-3 provide the parts outside the CDR3, is GAGVSQSPRYKVAKRGQDVALRCDPISGHVSLFWYQQALGQGPEFLTYFQNEAQLDKSGLPSDRFFAERPEGSVSTLKIQRTQQEDSAVYLCASSFRLAGPGDTQYFGPGTRLTVL.

The chain employs TRBV14 and TRBJ1-2; D not resolved. V dropped 2 bases and J dropped 4 bases, with 8 bases sitting between them. The CDR3 extends over 13 amino acids. The germline CDR1 and CDR2 sequences are SGHDN and FVKESK. CDR3 nucleotides: TGTGCCAGCAGCCAACCCGTCGGCTATGGCTACACCTTC. Protein: CASSQPVGYGYTF.

The V gene is TRBV12-3 or TRBV12-4, the J gene TRBJ2-1, with TRBD1 as a possible D gene (6 bases). The J call could be wrong; TRBJ2-7 is a better fit for the DNA end. The CDR3 covers 14 residues. Here the CDR3 reads CASSLDDRLNEQYF. In DNA, the CDR3 is TGTGCCAGCAGCCTGGACGACAGGCTCAATGAGCAGTACTTC.

CDR3 bases: TGTGCCACCAGTATCGCGACAGATACGCAGTATTTT. Amino acid sequence: CATSIATDTQYF. V is TRBV24-1 and J is TRBJ2-3; D unclear. Germline V lookup: CDR1 KGHDR, CDR2 SFDVKD. V lost 6 bases, J lost 3 bases, and 6 bases lay in between. This CDR3 has 12 amino acids.

The chain is built from TRBV29-1 and TRBJ2-3, with TRBD1 matching over 12 bases. Germline V gene lookup returns CDR1 SQVTM and CDR2 ANQGSEA. This CDR3 region has 15 residues. V lost 2 bases to trimming and J lost 5 bases; unmatched junction nucleotides: 5. The CDR3 region has the DNA TGCAGCGTTGAACTCTGGGACAGGGGGCAAGATACGCAGTATTTT. Protein: CSVELWDRGQDTQYF.

The chain couples TRBV11-2 to TRBJ1-4; 9 nucleotides line up with TRBD1. This CDR3 is 16 amino acids long. Losses at the gene ends were 1 base for V and 5 bases for J; bases not matched to a gene: 5. In germline, CDR1 is SGHAT, CDR2 FQNNGV. CDR3 in amino acids: CASSLGWGTGNEKLFF. CDR3 DNA: TGTGCCAGCAGCTTAGGATGGGGGACAGGGAATGAAAAACTGTTTTTT. The whole variable domain, remainder taken from reference TRBV11-2 and TRBJ1-4, is EAGVAQSPRYKIIEKRQSVAFWCNPISGHATLYWYQQILGQGPKLLIQFQNNGVVDDSQLPKDRFSAERLKGVDSTLKIQPAKLEDSAVYLCASSLGWGTGNEKLFFGSGTQLSVL.